Listed below are T cell receptor beta chains from one sample, sequenced in a study of vaccination effects on CD4 cells after COVID-19. TCRdb's copy holds only in-frame clones and misses some; the assay was immunoSEQ multiplex PCR. The repertoire holds 70,000 or so clones, about 79% seen once, with roughly a tenth in the top ten. Their target antigens are unknown. This specimen was CD4+ T cells from PBMCs cultured with SARS-CoV-2 spike peptides, taken before COVID-19 vaccination. The receptors here all came from a human donor who received a COVID-19 vaccine. Each CDR3 is given with its conserved first and last residue. The D gene is left open where the match is weak. Not every row has a clone size; where given, it reads once, few, many or a size class.

D gene	clone size	V gene	J gene	CDR3 DNA	CDR3 protein
.	.	TRBV5-1	TRBJ1-6	TGCGCCAGCAGTGACCCAGATAATTCACCCCTCCACTTT	CASSDPDNSPLHF
.	.	TRBV7-3	TRBJ1-2	TGTGCCAGCAGCTTAGGGGCAGGGATCGGCTACACCTTC	CASSLGAGIGYTF
TRBD1	.	TRBV10-2	TRBJ1-1	TGCGCCAGCGGACTACCGACGGGACAGGGTTCGGCTTTCTTT	CASGLPTGQGSAFF
.	.	TRBV2	TRBJ2-3	TGTGCCAGCAGTTTACTCGGGCTCACAGATACGCAGTATTTT	CASSLLGLTDTQYF
TRBD1	.	TRBV18	TRBJ1-5	TGTGCCAGCTCACCGGGGACAGGGAATAATCAGCCCCAGCATTTT	CASSPGTGNNQPQHF
.	.	TRBV5-4	TRBJ2-5	TGTGCCAGCAGCTCCTCCCAGGGGCTGAAAGAGACCCAGTACTTC	CASSSSQGLKETQYF
TRBD1	.	TRBV7-3	TRBJ1-1	TGTGCCAGCAGTTACAACCGGGACAGCGATATAGCTTTCTTT	CASSYNRDSDIAFF
.	.	TRBV6-2/TRBV6-3	TRBJ2-1	TGTGCCAGCAGTTACGGGGGGGCGAGGAATGAGCAGTTCTTC	CASSYGGARNEQFF
.	.	TRBV23-1	TRBJ1-1	TGCGCCAGGCAGGACGGACATGAAGCTTTCTTT	CARQDGHEAFF
TRBD2	once	TRBV5-1	TRBJ2-1	TGCGCCAGCAGCTTGGGGTTTCGGACTAGCGGGGGGGTGGATGAGCAGTTCTTC	CASSLGFRTSGGVDEQFF
.	.	TRBV7-2	TRBJ2-3	TGTGCCAGCAGCATAAACGTAGGGGGTACGCAGTATTTT	CASSINVGGTQYF
.	once	TRBV7-8	TRBJ1-6	TGTGCCAGCAGCTTAACGAAGGGACGGGGGCGGTCACCCCTCCACTTT	CASSLTKGRGRSPLHF
TRBD2	.	TRBV6-5	TRBJ2-5	TGTGCCAGCATCGACTCCCGGGGGGGCCTGGAGACCCAGTACTTC	CASIDSRGGLETQYF
.	.	TRBV9	TRBJ1-2	TGTGCCAGCAGCTCAAGGGGGGGGACCTATGGCTACACCTTC	CASSSRGGTYGYTF
.	once	TRBV9	TRBJ2-3	TGTGCCAGCACCACCCTCCCGGCGGATACGCAGTATTTT	CASTTLPADTQYF
.	.	TRBV2	TRBJ2-5	TGTGCCAGCAGTGGAAGGGTCCAAGAGACCCAGTACTTC	CASSGRVQETQYF
.	.	TRBV30	TRBJ1-3	TGTGCCTGGACCAGGGCTGGAAACACCATATATTTT	CAWTRAGNTIYF
TRBD1	.	TRBV5-8	TRBJ1-5	TGTGCCAGCAGCTTAGGGGGCGGTCAGCCCCAGCATTTT	CASSLGGGQPQHF
.	.	TRBV4-2	TRBJ1-6	TGTGCCAGCAGCCAACCCCCCGCCAGGGACACAAATTCACCCCTCCACTTT	CASSQPPARDTNSPLHF
.	.	TRBV15	TRBJ2-3	TGTGCCACCAGCAGAGCGGGAACCAGCACAGATACGCAGTATTTT	CATSRAGTSTDTQYF
TRBD2	.	TRBV5-4	TRBJ2-5	TGTGCCAGCAGCCCGCGGGGGTCGGAAGAGACCCAGTACTTC	CASSPRGSEETQYF
.	.	TRBV2	TRBJ1-6	TGTGCCAGCAGTGAACTAGGGATAAGGGGCGGAAATTCACCCCTCCACTTT	CASSELGIRGGNSPLHF
TRBD2	.	TRBV5-6	TRBJ2-1	TGTGCCAGCAGCTTGGATGTAGCGGGGGGTCCGGTTGAGCAGTTCTTC	CASSLDVAGGPVEQFF
.	.	TRBV5-4	TRBJ1-4	TGTGCCAGCAGCGCGGACAGTCTTAATGAAAAACTGTTTTTT	CASSADSLNEKLFF
.	.	TRBV19	TRBJ1-3	TGTGCCAGTAACGAGGGGAGCTCTGGAAACACCATATATTTT	CASNEGSSGNTIYF
TRBD1	few	TRBV29-1	TRBJ2-1	TGCAGCGTTGAGAGGACGGCAGGGGGTTTAAATGAGCAGTTCTTC	CSVERTAGGLNEQFF
.	.	TRBV7-2	TRBJ2-5	TGTGCCAGCAGCCGCGGAGGGCCACAAGAGACCCAGTACTTC	CASSRGGPQETQYF
.	.	TRBV18	TRBJ2-2	TGTGCCAGCTCACCACCCGCCGGGGCCCCGAACACCGGGGAGCTGTTTTTT	CASSPPAGAPNTGELFF
.	.	TRBV5-1	TRBJ2-1	TGCGCCAGCAGCTTTAGTCAGGGAGGCTATGAGCAGTTCTTC	CASSFSQGGYEQFF
.	.	TRBV28	TRBJ1-3	TGTGCCAGCAGTCCGACCTGGGCCTCTGGAAACACCATATATTTT	CASSPTWASGNTIYF
.	.	TRBV18	TRBJ1-3	TGTGCCAGCTCACCCCGAGACTCCTCTGGAAACACCATATATTTT	CASSPRDSSGNTIYF
.	.	TRBV9	TRBJ2-2	TGTGCCAGCAGCGTACCAACCGGGGAGCTGTTTTTT	CASSVPTGELFF
TRBD2	.	TRBV18	TRBJ2-1	TGTGCCAGCTCACCACCGCGTGGACTAGCGGGGGGGTTCTCCTACAATGAGCAGTTCTTC	CASSPPRGLAGGFSYNEQFF
TRBD1	.	TRBV4-1	TRBJ1-5	TGCGCCAGCAGCCCATTTTCCGACAGGGGCAATCAGCCCCAGCATTTT	CASSPFSDRGNQPQHF
.	.	TRBV18	TRBJ1-1	TGTGCCAGCTCATCCTTGACACCTTCCGCGAACACTGAAGCTTTCTTT	CASSSLTPSANTEAFF
.	.	TRBV5-5	TRBJ1-4	TGTGCCAGCAGCCTACGACAAACTAATGAAAAACTGTTTTTT	CASSLRQTNEKLFF
.	.	TRBV7-2	TRBJ2-3	TGTGCCAGCAGCCGTAGCGGCCCCACAGATACGCAGTATTTT	CASSRSGPTDTQYF
TRBD1	.	TRBV12-5	TRBJ1-5	TGTGCTAGTGGACGGGACAGTTATCAGCCCCAGCATTTT	CASGRDSYQPQHF
TRBD1	.	TRBV2	TRBJ1-4	TGTGCCAGCAGTGTCAGGGGGCGTGCAACTAATGAAAAACTGTTTTTT	CASSVRGRATNEKLFF
.	.	TRBV10-3	TRBJ2-3	TGTGCCATCAAGAGTGAAACTAGCACAGATACGCAGTATTTT	CAIKSETSTDTQYF
.	.	TRBV6-6	TRBJ1-5	TGTGCCAGCAGGGCGGACGGGTATAGCAATCAGCCCCAGCATTTT	CASRADGYSNQPQHF
.	.	TRBV2	TRBJ2-5	TGTGCCAGCAGTGAAAACTTACTGTACCAAGAGACCCAGTACTTC	CASSENLLYQETQYF
.	.	TRBV6-5	TRBJ2-3	TGTGCCAGCAGTTACCGCCAGAGAGATACGCAGTATTTT	CASSYRQRDTQYF
.	once	TRBV4-1	TRBJ2-3	TGCGCCAGCAGCCAAGGGGGAAAGGGCGGGGGCCCTAGCACAGATACGCAGTATTTT	CASSQGGKGGGPSTDTQYF
.	.	TRBV4-2	TRBJ1-2	TGTGCCAGCAGCCAAGACAGTTCCCCAGGGGAGTGGGGCTATGGCTACACCTTC	CASSQDSSPGEWGYGYTF
.	.	TRBV29-1	TRBJ1-4	TGCAGCGTTTATGGGGGGGATGAAAAACTGTTTTTT	CSVYGGDEKLFF
TRBD1	.	TRBV5-1	TRBJ2-3	TGCGCCAGCAGCACCTCGGACAGGGTAGGGACGGCTGCCACAGATACGCAGTATTTT	CASSTSDRVGTAATDTQYF
.	.	TRBV24-1	TRBJ2-5	TGTGCCACCAGTGACCCCAACCTCCAAGAGACCCAGTACTTC	CATSDPNLQETQYF
TRBD1	.	TRBV6-5	TRBJ1-2	TGTGCCAGCAGGCCGGGACAGTTTCGTGGCTACACCTTC	CASRPGQFRGYTF
.	.	TRBV5-1	TRBJ1-6	TGCGCCAGCAGCTTCTCGGGCAGGGAAAGATCACCCCTCCACTTT	CASSFSGRERSPLHF
TRBD2	.	TRBV5-5	TRBJ2-3	TGTGCCAGCAGCTTCACCGGGGGGGGAGATACGCAGTATTTT	CASSFTGGGDTQYF
.	.	TRBV27	TRBJ1-4	TGTGCCAGCAGTTTATTGGCTAATGAAAAACTGTTTTTT	CASSLLANEKLFF
.	.	TRBV6-4	TRBJ1-2	TGTGCCAGCAGTCCCAATAACGTGGACGGGGGTTATGGCTACACCTTC	CASSPNNVDGGYGYTF
.	.	TRBV28	TRBJ1-3	TGTGCCAGCAGTTTCGAAAACACCATATATTTT	CASSFENTIYF
.	.	TRBV6-5	TRBJ1-4	TGTGCCAGCAGCGAGATTGGGACATGGGATGAAAAACTGTTTTTT	CASSEIGTWDEKLFF